Below, 26 T cell receptor beta chains from the same sample are listed, as sequenced in a study of blood T cells in healthy people across ages. Primers used in a second PCR of roughly 7 to 12 cycles were a sample-barcoded 5' primer and a J-beta primer mix. TCRdb re-called the 5' RACE reads through MiXCR, storing one row per CDR3 protein. This table has around 940,000 distinct CDR3 sequences, roughly 47% appearing once. Source material: blood. The receptors stem from a woman aged 55-75 years in good health.

V usage is TRBV12-3 or TRBV12-4 and J usage is TRBJ2-7, with D perhaps given as TRBD1 or TRBD2 (5 bases each). CDR3 length: 15 amino acids. The V gene lost 6 bases and the J gene lost 5 bases, with 20 bases spanning the gap. The CDR3 loop reads CASRRGVGAVDEQYF. The CDR3 coding sequence is TGTGCCAGCAGAAGAGGGGTAGGCGCTGTCGACGAGCAGTACTTC.

With respect to this clonotype: The final CDR3 position lacks the conserved phenylalanine or tryptophan, pointing to a likely read error. V usage is TRBV5-1 and J usage is TRBJ2-5; D is possibly TRBD1 or TRBD2 (5 bases each). The CDR3 extends over 12 amino acids. V was cut by 2 bases and J by 11 bases, with 13 bases left in between. Germline V gene sequence: CDR1 SGHRS, CDR2 YFSETQ. CDR3 nucleotides: TGCGCCAGCAGCTTCTCGGGGCATGAGCAGTACGTC. Its protein is CASSFSGHEQYV.

The V gene is TRBV28, the J gene TRBJ2-3; D is perhaps TRBD2 (6 bases). This CDR3 is built from 15 residues. CDR1 MDHEN and CDR2 SYDVKM come from the germline V gene. Trimming shortened V by 6 bases and J by 6 bases, and 19 bases separated the two germline ends. The CDR3 DNA sequence: TGTGCCAGCAGGCCAGCGGGTAGGGTGCCCGATACGCAGTATTTT. Its translation: CASRPAGRVPDTQYF.

The V call is TRBV7-9, the J call TRBJ2-7; D gene unclear. This CDR3 contains 14 residues. The V gene's germline CDR1 is SEHNR and CDR2 FQNEAQ (reference sequence). V was trimmed by 2 bases and J by 0 bases, leaving 8 bases between them. This CDR3 is CASSLLRNSYEQYF. The CDR3 bases are TGTGCCAGCAGCTTATTACGAAACTCCTACGAGCAGTACTTC.

A note on this clonotype: At one boundary the junction diverges from the germline segment, which might be a read error. The rearrangement uses TRBV5-5 and TRBJ1-4; D unclear. Germline CDR1 reads SGHKS; CDR2 reads YYEKEE (reference sequence). The CDR3 contains 14 residues. The CDR3 bases are TGTGCCAGCAGCCCTACTTCAACTAGTGAAAAACTGTTTTTT. Translation gives CASSPTSTSEKLFF. Combining the CDR3 with reference TRBV5-5 and TRBJ1-4 gives the whole variable domain DAGVTQSPTHLIKTRGQQVTLRCSPISGHKSVSWYQQVLGQGPQFIFQYYEKEERGRGNFPDRFSARQFPNYSSELNVNALLLGDSALYLCASSPTSTSEKLFFGSGTQLSVL.

In the case of this clonotype: With a much larger clone just one base away, this may be a read error. The chain carries TRBV30 and TRBJ2-5, with D uncertain. The CDR3 spans 13 residues. CDR1 GTSNPN and CDR2 SVGIG come from the germline V gene (reference sequence). V lost 3 bases and J 6 bases, leaving 14 bases between the germline ends. The CDR3 coding sequence is TGTGCCTGGAGGACGACAAGGGTCAAGACCCAGTACTTC. It yields the protein CAWRTTRVKTQYF.

This clonotype came up many times. This sequence joins TRBV20-1 and TRBJ2-1; 8 nucleotides match TRBD1. The V gene end was trimmed by 3 bases and the J gene end by 7 bases; junction bases not matched to a gene: 20. Germline assignment: CDR1 DFQATT and CDR2 SNEGSKA (reference sequence). This CDR3 is 18 amino acids long. The CDR3 DNA sequence: TGCAGTGCTAGGGCGTGGGACAGGACCCTCCCGGGTTCGAATGAGCAGTTCTTC. Translated: CSARAWDRTLPGSNEQFF.

J is TRBJ2-7 and V is TRBV6-2 or TRBV6-3; 10 bases agree with TRBD2. The CDR3 is 16 residues long. After removal of 1 base from V and 9 bases from J, the junction contained 12 bases not matched to a gene. Per the germline V gene, CDR1 is MNHEY and CDR2 is SVGEGT. CDR3 bases: TGTGCCAGCAGTTACTTGCTAGCGGGAGACCAAGAGACGCAGTACTTC. Translated, it gives CASSYLLAGDQETQYF.

The chain carries TRBV6-6 and TRBJ1-6; TRBD1 is a possible D gene (6 bases). The ends were cut back, 6 bases at V and 8 bases at J, with 14 bases in the middle. Germline-derived CDR1 and CDR2 are MNHNY and SVGAGI (reference sequence). The CDR3 loop spans 14 amino acids. Written as DNA, the CDR3 is TGTGCCAGCAGCCTACAGGGCGGGGATTCACCCCTCCACTTT. This codes for CASSLQGGDSPLHF.

The genes are TRBV20-1 and TRBJ1-2, with a tentative D call TRBD1 (5 bases). Germline CDR1 is DFQATT and CDR2 is SNEGSKA (reference sequence). V was clipped by 0 bases and J by 1 base, with 18 bases between them. The CDR3 loop spans 17 amino acids. CDR3 DNA: TGCAGTGCTAGAGATAGACAGCTAGGAGGATATAACTATGGCTACACCTTC. It yields the protein CSARDRQLGGYNYGYTF.

The chain has TRBV5-5 and TRBJ2-7, with D hard to call. The CDR3 is made up of 14 amino acids. In germline, CDR1 is SGHKS, CDR2 YYEKEE (reference sequence). V lost 4 bases, J lost 4 bases, and 15 bases lay in between. The CDR3 reads CASSHPLDGYEQYF. Here the CDR3 DNA reads TGTGCCAGCAGCCACCCACTTGACGGATACGAGCAGTACTTC.

The chain links TRBV6-5 to TRBJ2-7; D may match TRBD1 or TRBD2 (6 bases each). V dropped 2 bases and J dropped 4 bases, with 12 bases sitting between them. The CDR3 extends over 14 amino acids. CDR1 is MNHEY, CDR2 SVGAGI, per germline. In DNA, the CDR3 is TGTGCCAGCAGTTACAACAGGGAGGCATACGAGCAGTACTTC. It codes for CASSYNREAYEQYF.

This clonotype showed up just a few times. This chain connects TRBV28 to TRBJ1-2; D remains unclear. CDR1 is MDHEN and CDR2 is SYDVKM in the germline V gene. V lost 2 bases, J lost 7 bases, and 8 bases lay in between. CDR3 size: 12 residues. This CDR3 reads CASSLRATGYTF. The CDR3 DNA reads as TGTGCCAGCAGTTTAAGGGCTACTGGCTACACCTTC.

This chain uses TRBV25-1 with TRBJ2-1; TRBD1 matches 7 bases. The CDR3 has 13 residues. Germline CDR1 reads MGHDK; CDR2 reads SYGVNS. The V gene end was trimmed by 4 bases and the J gene end by 10 bases; junction bases not matched to a gene: 7. The chain's CDR3 is CASSATGAGEQFF. CDR3 in DNA: TGTGCCAGCAGTGCCACAGGGGCTGGGGAGCAGTTCTTC.

The genes are TRBV10-1 and TRBJ2-3, with no clear D. Germline CDR1 and CDR2: WNHNN and SYGVQD (reference sequence). Trimming pared 3 bases from V and 2 bases from J, leaving 12 bases between. This CDR3 region has 15 residues. DNA for the CDR3: TGCGCCAGCAGTGACCTAGTAGGCACCACAGATACGCAGTATTTT. Its protein is CASSDLVGTTDTQYF.

This sequence joins TRBV27 and TRBJ2-7; 9 nucleotides match TRBD1. Germline trimming cut 3 bases from V and 3 bases from J; bases unmatched to any gene: 6. The CDR3 runs 15 residues. Germline V gives CDR1 MNHEY, CDR2 SMNVEV (reference sequence). This CDR3 reads CASSLTRDRVYEQYF. CDR3 in DNA: TGTGCCAGCAGTTTGACCCGGGACAGGGTCTACGAGCAGTACTTC.

This chain joins TRBV29-1 and TRBJ2-1; 7 nucleotides match TRBD2. The CDR3 is 14 residues long. The trim removed 7 bases at V and 3 bases at J, leaving 9 bases unmatched. The germline V gene has CDR1 SQVTM and CDR2 ANQGSEA. Here the CDR3 reads CSGRRGDYYNEQFF. In DNA form, the CDR3 reads TGCAGCGGCCGGCGTGGGGACTACTACAATGAGCAGTTCTTC.

This clonotype was seen more than once but under ten times. The genes are TRBV27 and TRBJ2-1; TRBD2 agrees at 11 bases. V shed 5 bases and J 10 bases; nucleotides not matched to a gene: 10. The CDR3 is 15 residues long. Germline assignment: CDR1 MNHEY and CDR2 SMNVEV (reference sequence). The CDR3 region is CASSPSFSGRGEQFF. The CDR3 DNA reads TGTGCCAGCAGTCCCTCCTTTAGCGGGAGGGGGGAGCAGTTCTTC.

The J gene is TRBJ1-4, the V gene TRBV2; D call uncertain. V was pared by 6 bases and J by 3 bases, with 8 bases between. There are 13 residues in the CDR3. The germline gives CDR1 SNHLY, CDR2 FYNNEI. The CDR3 sequence: CASRPGPNEKLFF. In DNA form, the CDR3 reads TGTGCCAGCAGGCCAGGCCCTAATGAAAAACTGTTTTTT.

This chain joins TRBV28 and TRBJ2-3; tentative D call: TRBD1 (5 bases). This CDR3 contains 14 residues. Per germline, CDR1 MDHEN and CDR2 SYDVKM. V dropped 7 bases and J dropped 2 bases, with 13 bases sitting between them. CDR3 DNA: TGTGCCAGCATCAGGGAAACTACCACAGATACGCAGTATTTT. Its translation is CASIRETTTDTQYF. Drawing the rest from reference TRBV28 and TRBJ2-3, the complete variable domain is DVKVTQSSRYLVKRTGEKVFLECVQDMDHENMFWYRQDPGLGLRLIYFSYDVKMKEKGDIPEGYSVSREKKERFSLILESASTNQTSMYLCASIRETTTDTQYFGPGTRLTVL.

This clonotype appeared a few times. The rearrangement links TRBV27 to TRBJ2-3, with no clear D. CDR3 length: 12 residues. CDR1 and CDR2 from the germline V gene are MNHEY and SMNVEV (reference sequence). V was shortened by 10 bases and J by 1 base, with 9 bases between the two germline ends. The CDR3 here is CATSSGTDTQYF. CDR3 nucleotides: TGTGCCACCTCCAGCGGCACAGATACGCAGTATTTT.

For this clonotype: A read error may be the cause here, since a much bigger clone is one base away. V gene TRBV4-2 combines with J gene TRBJ1-4; D uncertain. This CDR3 is 15 amino acids long. Trimming removed 4 bases from V and 4 bases from J, with 13 bases in between. The germline V gene has CDR1 LGHNA and CDR2 YNFKEQ. The DNA of the CDR3 is TGTGCCAGCAGCCCTTCGGCAGCCGATAATGAAAAACTGTTTTTT. Translation gives CASSPSAADNEKLFF.

The chain uses TRBV9 and TRBJ2-2; the match to TRBD2 covers 7 bases. Germline V CDR1 and CDR2: SGDLS, YYNGEE. The CDR3 sequence is 16 residues long. Trimming at V came to 6 bases and at J to 5 bases, leaving 13 bases not matched to a gene. CDR3 in amino acids: CASTKTAGVGTGELFF. The CDR3 bases are TGTGCCAGCACAAAGACGGCGGGAGTGGGGACCGGGGAGCTGTTTTTT.

The chain is built from TRBV20-1 and TRBJ2-1; 9 bases are a match to TRBD1. Trimming took 3 bases from V and 7 from J; bases not matched to a gene: 4. This CDR3 is built from 13 residues. In germline, CDR1 is DFQATT, CDR2 SNEGSKA (reference sequence). In nucleotides, the CDR3 is TGCAGTGCTAGGACAGGGGGGTCGAATGAGCAGTTCTTC. This sequence encodes CSARTGGSNEQFF.

The chain joins TRBV5-1 to TRBJ2-7; the D gene is possibly TRBD2 (6 bases). The CDR3 sequence is 15 residues long. Germline loops: CDR1 SGHRS, CDR2 YFSETQ. Trimming took off 3 bases at V and 7 bases at J, with 20 bases between the two ends. The CDR3 region is CASSSTRGSSNEQYF. The CDR3 coding sequence is TGCGCCAGCAGCTCGACTAGAGGGTCTAGCAATGAGCAGTACTTC.

The V and J genes are TRBV28 and TRBJ2-7, with D maybe TRBD1 (6 bases). Germline V gene sequence: CDR1 MDHEN, CDR2 SYDVKM. The CDR3 consists of 12 residues. Trimming removed 7 bases at V and 3 bases at J, with 10 bases between. The DNA of the CDR3 is TGTGCCAGCAACTTACAGGGCTACGAGCAGTACTTC. The encoded protein is CASNLQGYEQYF.